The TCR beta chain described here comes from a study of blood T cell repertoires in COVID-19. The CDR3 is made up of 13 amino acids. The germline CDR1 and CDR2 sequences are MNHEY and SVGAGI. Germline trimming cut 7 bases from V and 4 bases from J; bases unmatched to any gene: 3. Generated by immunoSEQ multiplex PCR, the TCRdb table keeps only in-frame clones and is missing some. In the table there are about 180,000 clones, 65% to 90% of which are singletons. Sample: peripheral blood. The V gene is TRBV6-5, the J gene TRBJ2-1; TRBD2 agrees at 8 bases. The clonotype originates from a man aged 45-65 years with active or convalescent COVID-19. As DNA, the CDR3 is TGTGCCAGCAACCAGCGGGGGTACAATGAGCAGTTCTTC. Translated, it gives CASNQRGYNEQFF.